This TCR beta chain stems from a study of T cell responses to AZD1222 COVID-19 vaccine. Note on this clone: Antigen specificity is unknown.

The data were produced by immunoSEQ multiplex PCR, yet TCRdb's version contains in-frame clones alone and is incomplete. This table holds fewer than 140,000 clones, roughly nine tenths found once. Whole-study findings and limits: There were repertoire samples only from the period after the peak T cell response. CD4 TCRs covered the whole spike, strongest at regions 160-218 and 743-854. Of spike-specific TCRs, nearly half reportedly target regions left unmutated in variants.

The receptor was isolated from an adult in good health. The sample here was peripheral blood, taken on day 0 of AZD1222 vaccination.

Here the CDR3 reads CASRLAGSSYEQYF. As DNA, the CDR3 is TGTGCCAGCAGGTTAGCGGGGAGCTCCTACGAGCAGTACTTC. V usage is TRBV6-5 and J usage is TRBJ2-7; TRBD2 matches at 8 bases. Germline V gene data show CDR1 as MNHEY and CDR2 as SVGAGI. The CDR3 runs to 14 residues. Trimming took 6 bases from V and 0 from J; bases not matched to a gene: 4.